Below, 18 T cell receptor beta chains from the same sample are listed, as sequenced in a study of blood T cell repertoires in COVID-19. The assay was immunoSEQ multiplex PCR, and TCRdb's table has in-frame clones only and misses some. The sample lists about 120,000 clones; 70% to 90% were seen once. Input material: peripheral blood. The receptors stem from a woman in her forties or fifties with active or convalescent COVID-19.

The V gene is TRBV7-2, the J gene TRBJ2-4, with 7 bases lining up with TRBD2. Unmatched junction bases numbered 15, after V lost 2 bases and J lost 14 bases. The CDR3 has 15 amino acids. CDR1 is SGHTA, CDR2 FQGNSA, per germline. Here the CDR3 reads CASSLNQGGTSVEYF. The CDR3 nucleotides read TGTGCCAGCAGCTTAAACCAAGGCGGTACTAGCGTTGAGTACTTC.

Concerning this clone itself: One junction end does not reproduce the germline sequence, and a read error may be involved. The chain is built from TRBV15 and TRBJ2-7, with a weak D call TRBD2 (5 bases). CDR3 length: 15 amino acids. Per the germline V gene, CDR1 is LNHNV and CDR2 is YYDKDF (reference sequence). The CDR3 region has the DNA TGTGCCACCAGTAGAGAGGGAGTTCCTGCGGAAGAGCAGTACTTC. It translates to CATSREGVPAEEQYF.

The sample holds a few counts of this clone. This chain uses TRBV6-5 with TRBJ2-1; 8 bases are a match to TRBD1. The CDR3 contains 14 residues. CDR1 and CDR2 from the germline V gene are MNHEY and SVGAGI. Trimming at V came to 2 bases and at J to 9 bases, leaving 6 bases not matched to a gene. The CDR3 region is CASSYLQGAGEQFF. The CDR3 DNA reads TGTGCCAGCAGTTACCTCCAGGGGGCGGGTGAGCAGTTCTTC.

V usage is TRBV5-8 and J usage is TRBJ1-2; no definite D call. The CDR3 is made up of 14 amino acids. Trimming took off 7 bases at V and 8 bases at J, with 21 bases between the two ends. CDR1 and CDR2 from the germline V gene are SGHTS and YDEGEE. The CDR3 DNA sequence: TGTGCCAGCTGGAGGCGCACTGTGGGTTCAGGCTACACCTTC. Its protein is CASWRRTVGSGYTF.

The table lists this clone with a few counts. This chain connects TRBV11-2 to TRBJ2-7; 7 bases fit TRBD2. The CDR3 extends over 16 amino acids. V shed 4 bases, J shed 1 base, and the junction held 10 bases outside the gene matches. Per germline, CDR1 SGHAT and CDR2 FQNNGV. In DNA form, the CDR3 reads TGTGCCAGCAGCTCTTTTAGACGCGGGAGATCCTACGAGCAGTACTTC. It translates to CASSSFRRGRSYEQYF.

CDR3 DNA sequence: TGTGCCAGCAGCTCGTTTGCGGAGCAGTTCTTC. Its translation: CASSSFAEQFF. V gene TRBV7-6 combines with J gene TRBJ2-1; D is unresolved. This CDR3 spans 11 amino acids. Germline assignment: CDR1 SGHVS and CDR2 FNYEAQ. Trimming removed 4 bases at V and 10 bases at J, with 8 bases between.

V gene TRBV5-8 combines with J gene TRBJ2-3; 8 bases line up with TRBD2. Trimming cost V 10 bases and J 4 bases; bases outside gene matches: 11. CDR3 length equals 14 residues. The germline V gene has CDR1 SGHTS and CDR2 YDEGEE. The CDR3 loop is CASRTSLSSDTQYF. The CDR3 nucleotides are TGTGCCTCCCGGACTAGCCTCTCCTCAGATACGCAGTATTTT.

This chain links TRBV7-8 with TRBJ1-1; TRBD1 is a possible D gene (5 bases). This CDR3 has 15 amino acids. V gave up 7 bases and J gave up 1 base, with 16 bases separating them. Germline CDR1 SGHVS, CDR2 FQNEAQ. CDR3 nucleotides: TGTGCCAGCACCATCCTCGGGACTTGGAACACTGAAGCTTTCTTT. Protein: CASTILGTWNTEAFF.

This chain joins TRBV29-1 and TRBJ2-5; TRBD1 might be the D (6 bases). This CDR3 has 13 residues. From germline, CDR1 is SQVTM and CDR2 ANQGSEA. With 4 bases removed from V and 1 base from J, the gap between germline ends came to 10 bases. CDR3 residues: CSVAGRGQETQYF. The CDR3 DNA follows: TGCAGCGTTGCGGGCAGGGGCCAAGAGACCCAGTACTTC.

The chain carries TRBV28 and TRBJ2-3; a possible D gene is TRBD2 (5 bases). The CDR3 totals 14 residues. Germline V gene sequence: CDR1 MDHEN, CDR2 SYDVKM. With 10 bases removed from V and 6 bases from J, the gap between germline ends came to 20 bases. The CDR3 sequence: CAIAPDSPPDTQYF. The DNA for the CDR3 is TGTGCCATCGCCCCGGACTCTCCGCCGGATACGCAGTATTTT.

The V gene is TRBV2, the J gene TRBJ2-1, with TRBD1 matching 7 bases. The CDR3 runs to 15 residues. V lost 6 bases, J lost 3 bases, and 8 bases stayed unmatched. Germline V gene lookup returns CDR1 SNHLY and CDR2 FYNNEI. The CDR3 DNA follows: TGTGCCAGCAGCGGGAAGACAGGGAGCTACAATGAGCAGTTCTTC. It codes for CASSGKTGSYNEQFF.

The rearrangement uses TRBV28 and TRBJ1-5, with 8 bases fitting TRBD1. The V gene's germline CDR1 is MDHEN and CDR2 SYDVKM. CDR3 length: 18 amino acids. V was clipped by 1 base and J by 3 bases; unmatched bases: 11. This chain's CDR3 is CASSLSRQQGGNNQPQHF. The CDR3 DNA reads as TGTGCCAGCAGTTTATCTCGGCAACAGGGGGGAAACAATCAGCCCCAGCATTTT. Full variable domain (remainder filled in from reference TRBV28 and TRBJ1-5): DVKVTQSSRYLVKRTGEKVFLECVQDMDHENMFWYRQDPGLGLRLIYFSYDVKMKEKGDIPEGYSVSREKKERFSLILESASTNQTSMYLCASSLSRQQGGNNQPQHFGDGTRLSIL.

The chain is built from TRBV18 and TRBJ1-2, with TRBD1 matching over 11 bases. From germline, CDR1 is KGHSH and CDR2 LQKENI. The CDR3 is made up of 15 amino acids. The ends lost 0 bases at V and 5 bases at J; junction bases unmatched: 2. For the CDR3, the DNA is TGTGCCAGCTCACCACCCGGACAGGGGGCGTATGGCTACACCTTC. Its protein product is CASSPPGQGAYGYTF.

The CDR3 is CASSPKRGETEAFF. The DNA for the CDR3 is TGTGCCAGCTCACCAAAAAGGGGCGAGACTGAAGCTTTCTTT. The chain recombines TRBV18 with TRBJ1-1; weak D call: TRBD1 (5 bases). This CDR3 is built from 14 residues. Trimming left V 2 bases short and J 5 bases short, with 12 bases between. Per the germline V gene, CDR1 is KGHSH and CDR2 is LQKENI.

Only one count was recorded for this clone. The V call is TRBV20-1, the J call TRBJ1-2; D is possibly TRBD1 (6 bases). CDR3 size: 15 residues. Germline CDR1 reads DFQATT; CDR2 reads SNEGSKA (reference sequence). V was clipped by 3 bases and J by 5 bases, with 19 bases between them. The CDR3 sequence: CSASSVGTGSYGYTF. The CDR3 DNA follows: TGCAGTGCTAGTTCTGTCGGTACAGGGTCATATGGCTACACCTTC.

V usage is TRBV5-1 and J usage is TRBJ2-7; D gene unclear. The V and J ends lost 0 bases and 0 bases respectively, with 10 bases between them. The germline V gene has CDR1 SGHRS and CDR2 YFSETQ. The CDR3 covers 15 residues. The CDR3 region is CASSLDGLYSYEQYF. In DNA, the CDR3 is TGCGCCAGCAGCTTGGACGGGTTATACTCCTACGAGCAGTACTTC. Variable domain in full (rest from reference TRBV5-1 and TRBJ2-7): KAGVTQTPRYLIKTRGQQVTLSCSPISGHRSVSWYQQTPGQGLQFLFEYFSETQRNKGNFPGRFSGRQFSNSRSEMNVSTLELGDSALYLCASSLDGLYSYEQYFGPGTRLTVT.

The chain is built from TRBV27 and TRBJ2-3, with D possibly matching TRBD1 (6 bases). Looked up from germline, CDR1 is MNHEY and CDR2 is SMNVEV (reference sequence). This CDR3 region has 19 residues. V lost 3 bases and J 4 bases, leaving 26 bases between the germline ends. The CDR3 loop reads CASSFGDLLQGSVPDTQYF. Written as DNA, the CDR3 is TGTGCCAGCAGTTTCGGGGACCTTTTACAGGGTAGTGTCCCAGATACGCAGTATTTT.

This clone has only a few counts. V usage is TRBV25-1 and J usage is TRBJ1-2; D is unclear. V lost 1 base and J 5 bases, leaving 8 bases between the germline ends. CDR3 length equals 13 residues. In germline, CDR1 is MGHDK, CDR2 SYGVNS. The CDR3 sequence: CASSESGGYGYTF. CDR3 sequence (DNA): TGTGCCAGCAGTGAATCCGGAGGTTATGGCTACACCTTC.